The 16 T cell receptor beta chains presented below share a single source sample, sequenced in a study of blood T cell repertoires in COVID-19. Some clones are missing from TCRdb's copy, which holds only in-frame ones; the method was immunoSEQ multiplex PCR. The profile shows approximately 170,000 clones, 83% of them singletons. The sequenced sample consisted of peripheral blood. These TCRs come from a woman aged 80 or older with acute or convalescent COVID-19.

V and J are TRBV5-5 and TRBJ2-3; 8 nucleotides agree with TRBD1. The ends lost 4 bases at V and 3 bases at J; junction bases unmatched: 7. CDR1 is SGHKS and CDR2 is YYEKEE in the germline V gene (reference sequence). CDR3 length equals 15 residues. CDR3 coding DNA: TGTGCCAGCAGCATACAGGGGGTCGGTACAGATACGCAGTATTTT. This gives the protein CASSIQGVGTDTQYF.

The rearrangement joins TRBV7-2 to TRBJ1-3, with a tentative D call TRBD1 (5 bases). Germline CDR1 and CDR2: SGHTA and FQGNSA. The length of the CDR3 is 16 residues. The V gene lost 5 bases and the J gene lost 2 bases, with 16 bases spanning the gap. The CDR3 loop reads CASSPGGGRTGNTIYF. The CDR3 coding sequence is TGTGCCAGCAGCCCCGGGGGAGGGAGGACTGGAAACACCATATATTTT. The variable domain in full, with the rest retrieved from reference TRBV7-2 and TRBJ1-3, is GAGVSQSPSNKVTEKGKDVELRCDPISGHTALYWYRQSLGQGLEFLIYFQGNSAPDKSGLPSDRFSAERTGGSVSTLTIQRTQQEDSAVYLCASSPGGGRTGNTIYFGEGSWLTVV.

The gene calls are TRBV3-1 (or the pseudogene TRBV3-2) and TRBJ1-6; weak D call: TRBD1 (5 bases). V lost 5 bases, J lost 8 bases, and 16 bases lay in between. The CDR3 spans 15 residues. Germline CDR1 is LGHDT and CDR2 is YNNKEL (reference sequence). The CDR3 region is CASSSGPTADSPLHF. The DNA of the CDR3 is TGTGCCAGCAGCTCAGGGCCGACCGCTGATTCACCCCTCCACTTT.

This clone is a singleton in its sample. The rearrangement joins TRBV19 to TRBJ2-1, with 11 bases lining up with TRBD1. The length of the CDR3 is 16 residues. The J segment lost 3 bases and the V segment lost 3 bases, leaving 4 bases of the junction unmatched. Per germline, CDR1 LNHDA and CDR2 SQIVND (reference sequence). The CDR3 reads CASSMGTGGLYNEQFF. DNA for the CDR3: TGTGCCAGTAGTATGGGGACAGGGGGTCTCTACAATGAGCAGTTCTTC.

This chain connects TRBV4-2 to TRBJ2-7; 8 nucleotides line up with TRBD2. CDR3 size: 15 residues. The germline CDR1 and CDR2 sequences are LGHNA and YNFKEQ. Trimming at V came to 6 bases and at J to 2 bases, leaving 9 bases not matched to a gene. CDR3 nucleotide sequence: TGTGCCAGCAGACCAGATCCGGGGGGGCCCTACGAGCAGTACTTC. Encoded protein: CASRPDPGGPYEQYF.

The rearrangement links TRBV27 to TRBJ2-1, with D perhaps TRBD2 (5 bases). Germline V gene sequence: CDR1 MNHEY, CDR2 SMNVEV (reference sequence). This CDR3 is 18 amino acids long. Trimming cost V 1 base and J 3 bases, with 19 bases left between them. CDR3 loop: CASSLFPFAGYNYNEQFF. CDR3 nucleotides: TGTGCCAGCAGTTTATTTCCTTTCGCGGGTTATAACTACAATGAGCAGTTCTTC.

This clone showed up just once. The V call is TRBV2, the J call TRBJ1-4; 7 bases line up with TRBD1. CDR3 length equals 17 residues. The V and J ends lost 6 bases and 5 bases, in that order; junction bases with no gene match: 15. CDR1 is SNHLY and CDR2 is FYNNEI in the germline V gene. The chain's CDR3 is CASRGRRWTGPNEKLFF. The CDR3 DNA reads TGTGCCAGCAGGGGCCGCCGGTGGACAGGTCCAAATGAAAAACTGTTTTTT.

The chain links TRBV7-9 to TRBJ2-7, with D possibly TRBD2 on 6 matching bases. Between the trimmed V and J ends, which lost 5 bases and 3 bases, there was a span of 20 bases. The CDR3 runs to 16 residues. Looked up from germline, CDR1 is SEHNR and CDR2 is FQNEAQ (reference sequence). CDR3 loop: CASSISSGRDHYEQYF. In nucleotides, the CDR3 is TGTGCCAGCAGCATCTCATCCGGGCGGGACCACTACGAGCAGTACTTC.

For the CDR3, the DNA is TGCAGCGTTGAAACCCGGGGGGCCCACGAGCAGTACTTC. It encodes CSVETRGAHEQYF. The V gene is TRBV29-1, the J gene TRBJ2-7; TRBD2 is a possible D gene (7 bases). CDR3 length: 13 residues. The V end was cut by 2 bases, the J end by 5 bases, with 13 bases between. CDR1 SQVTM and CDR2 ANQGSEA come from the germline V gene.

The sample holds one count of this clone. V is TRBV2 and J is TRBJ1-5; 8 nucleotides line up with TRBD1. With 7 bases clipped from V and 7 bases from J, the junction kept 6 bases outside the gene matches. This CDR3 spans 13 amino acids. Germline CDR1 and CDR2: SNHLY and FYNNEI. In DNA, the CDR3 is TGTGCCAGCAAAGGACAGGGCGTGCAGCCCCAGCATTTT. Translated: CASKGQGVQPQHF.

The rearrangement links TRBV6-6 to TRBJ2-1; 11 bases fit TRBD2. Losses at the gene ends were 5 bases for V and 6 bases for J; bases not matched to a gene: 21. The CDR3 length is 20 residues. Germline V gene sequence: CDR1 MNHNY, CDR2 SVGAGI (reference sequence). The CDR3 DNA is TGTGCCAGCAGTCGGGGGGTAGCGGGAGGGCCCGGTCTTCGATCCAATGAGCAGTTCTTC. Residues: CASSRGVAGGPGLRSNEQFF.

The rearrangement links TRBV2 to TRBJ1-2; 12 bases map to TRBD1. The V gene's germline CDR1 is SNHLY and CDR2 FYNNEI. Trimming took 6 bases from V and 4 from J; bases not matched to a gene: 12. The CDR3 contains 17 residues. The CDR3 DNA sequence: TGTGCCAGCAGCCCCGGTCGGGACAGGGGGCGAAGCTATGGCTACACCTTC. Protein sequence: CASSPGRDRGRSYGYTF.

This clone was seen only once. The chain links TRBV9 to TRBJ1-1; 7 bases align to TRBD1. The V segment lost 2 bases and the J segment 4 bases; nucleotides outside the gene matches: 5. Germline-derived CDR1 and CDR2 are SGDLS and YYNGEE. This CDR3 is built from 14 residues. The CDR3 DNA reads as TGTGCCAGCAGCGTCAGGCCAGGGGGCACTGAAGCTTTCTTT. Its protein is CASSVRPGGTEAFF.

In this sample, this clone turned up once. This chain uses TRBV4-3 with TRBJ2-1, with 8 positions matching TRBD2. CDR1 and CDR2 (germline): LGHNA, YSLEER. This CDR3 has 17 amino acids. The V gene end was trimmed by 1 base and the J gene end by 3 bases; junction bases not matched to a gene: 8. The CDR3 DNA sequence: TGCGCCAGCAGCCAAGGGCCCAGCGGGAGACTCTACAATGAGCAGTTCTTC. Protein: CASSQGPSGRLYNEQFF.

The chain links TRBV6-5 to TRBJ2-1, with D perhaps matching TRBD1 (5 bases). Germline CDR1 reads MNHEY; CDR2 reads SVGAGI. Trimming cost V 7 bases and J 8 bases, with 12 bases left between them. CDR3 size: 12 residues. CDR3 protein: CASKGEVDEQFF. As DNA, the CDR3 is TGTGCCAGCAAAGGGGAAGTGGATGAGCAGTTCTTC.

This clone was seen once. The chain couples TRBV2 to TRBJ1-2, with D uncertain. CDR3 length: 12 amino acids. CDR1 and CDR2 (germline): SNHLY, FYNNEI. Deletions cut 8 bases from V and 5 bases from J, with 12 bases between. CDR3 loop: CASQPRYYGYTF. The CDR3 DNA sequence: TGTGCCAGCCAACCGCGATATTATGGCTACACCTTC.